This TCR beta chain was sequenced for a study of T cells after yellow fever vaccination. Trimming at V came to 4 bases and at J to 1 base, leaving 5 bases not matched to a gene. This CDR3 spans 15 amino acids. Germline-derived CDR1 and CDR2 are SGHVS and FNYEAQ. In TCRdb, the 5' RACE reads were re-called with MiXCR into one record per CDR3 protein. The table lists 310,000 or so distinct CDR3 sequences, 6.5% to 8.5% of them singletons. The gene calls are TRBV7-6 and TRBJ2-7; 9 positions match TRBD1. The sequenced sample was PBMCs, obtained approximately 47 days after the first yellow fever vaccination. The receptor was derived from a man younger than 35 who received the YFV17D yellow fever vaccine. The CDR3 DNA reads TGTGCCAGCAGCTCAGGGACAGGGATTTCCTACGAGCAGTACTTC. Protein sequence: CASSSGTGISYEQYF.